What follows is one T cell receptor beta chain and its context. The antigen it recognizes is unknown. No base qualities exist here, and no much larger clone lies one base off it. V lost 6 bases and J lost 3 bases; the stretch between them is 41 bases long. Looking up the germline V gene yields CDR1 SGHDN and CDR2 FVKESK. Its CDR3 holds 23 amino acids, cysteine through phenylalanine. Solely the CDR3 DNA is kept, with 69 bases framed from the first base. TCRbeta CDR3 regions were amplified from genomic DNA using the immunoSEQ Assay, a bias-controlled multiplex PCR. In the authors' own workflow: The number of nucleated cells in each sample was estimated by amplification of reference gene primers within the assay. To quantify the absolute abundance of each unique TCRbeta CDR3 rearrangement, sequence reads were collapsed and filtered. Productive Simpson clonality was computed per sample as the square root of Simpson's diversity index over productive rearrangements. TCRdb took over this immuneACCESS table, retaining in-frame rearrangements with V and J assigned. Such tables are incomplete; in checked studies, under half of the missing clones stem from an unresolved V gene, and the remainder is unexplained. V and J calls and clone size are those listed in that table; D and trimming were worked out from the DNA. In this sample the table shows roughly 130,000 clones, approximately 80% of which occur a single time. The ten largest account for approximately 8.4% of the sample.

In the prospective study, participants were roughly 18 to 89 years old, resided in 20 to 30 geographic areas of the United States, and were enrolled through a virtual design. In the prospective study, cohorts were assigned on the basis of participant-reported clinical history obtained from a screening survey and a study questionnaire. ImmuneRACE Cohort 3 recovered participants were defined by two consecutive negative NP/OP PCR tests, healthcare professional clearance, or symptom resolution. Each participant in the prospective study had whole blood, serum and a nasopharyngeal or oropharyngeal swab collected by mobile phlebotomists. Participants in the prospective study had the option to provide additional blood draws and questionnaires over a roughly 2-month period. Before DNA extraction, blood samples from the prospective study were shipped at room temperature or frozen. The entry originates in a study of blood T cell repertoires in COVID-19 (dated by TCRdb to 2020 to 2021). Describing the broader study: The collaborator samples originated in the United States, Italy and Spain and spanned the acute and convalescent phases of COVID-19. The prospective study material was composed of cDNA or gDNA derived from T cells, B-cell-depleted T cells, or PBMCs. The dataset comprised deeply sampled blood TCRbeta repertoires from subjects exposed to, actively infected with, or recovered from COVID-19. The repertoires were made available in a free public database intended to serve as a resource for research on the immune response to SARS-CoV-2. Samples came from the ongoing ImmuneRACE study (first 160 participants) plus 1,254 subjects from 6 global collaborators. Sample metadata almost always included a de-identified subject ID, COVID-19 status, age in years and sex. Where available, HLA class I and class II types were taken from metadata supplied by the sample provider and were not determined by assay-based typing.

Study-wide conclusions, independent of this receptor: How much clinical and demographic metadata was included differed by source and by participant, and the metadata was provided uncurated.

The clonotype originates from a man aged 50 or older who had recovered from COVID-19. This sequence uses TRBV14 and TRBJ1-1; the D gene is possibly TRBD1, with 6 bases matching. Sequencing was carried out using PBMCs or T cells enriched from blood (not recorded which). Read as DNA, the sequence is TGTGCCAGCAGAAATGTGCGACGACTCCACCCCCTACAGGGAGTCGCACCCCACACTGAAGCTTTCTTT. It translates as CASRNVRRLHPLQGVAPHTEAFF.